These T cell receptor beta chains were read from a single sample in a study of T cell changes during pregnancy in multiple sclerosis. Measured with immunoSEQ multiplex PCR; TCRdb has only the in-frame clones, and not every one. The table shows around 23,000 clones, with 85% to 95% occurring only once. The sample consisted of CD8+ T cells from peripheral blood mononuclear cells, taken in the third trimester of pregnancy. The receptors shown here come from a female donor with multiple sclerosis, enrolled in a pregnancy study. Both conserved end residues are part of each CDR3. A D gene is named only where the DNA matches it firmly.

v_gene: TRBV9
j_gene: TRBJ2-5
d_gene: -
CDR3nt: TGTGCCAGCAGCGTAAGGGGGGGAGAGACCCAGTACTTC
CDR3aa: CASSVRGGETQYF

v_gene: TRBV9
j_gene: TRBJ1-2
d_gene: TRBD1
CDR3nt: TGTGCCAGCAGCGTAACAGGGGGCATCGAGAGCTACACCTTC
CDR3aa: CASSVTGGIESYTF

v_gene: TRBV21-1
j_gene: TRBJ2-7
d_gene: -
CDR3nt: TGTGCCAGCAGCGCTCCGGGACAGGGGTACGAGCAGTACTTC
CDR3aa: CASSAPGQGYEQYF

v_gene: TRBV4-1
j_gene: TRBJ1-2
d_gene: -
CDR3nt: TGCGCCAGCAGCCAAGTCCCCGGACAAGAGTACTATGGCTACACCTTC
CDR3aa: CASSQVPGQEYYGYTF

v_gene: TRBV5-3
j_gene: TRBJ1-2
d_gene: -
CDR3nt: TGTGCCAGAAGCTTGGCGAGGAGGGTGGTAGGCTACACCTTC
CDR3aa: CARSLARRVVGYTF

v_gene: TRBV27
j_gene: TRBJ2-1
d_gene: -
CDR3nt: TGTGCCAGCAGTTTATCAAGGGGTCAGTTGGATGAGCAGTTCTTC
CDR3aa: CASSLSRGQLDEQFF

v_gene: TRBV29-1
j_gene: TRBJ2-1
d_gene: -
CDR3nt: TGCAGCGTTGAAGCCCAGGGGAACTACAATGAGCAGTTCTTC
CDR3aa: CSVEAQGNYNEQFF

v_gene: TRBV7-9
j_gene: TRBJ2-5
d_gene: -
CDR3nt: TGTGCCAGCAGTGACTTGGAGACCCAGTACTTC
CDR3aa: CASSDLETQYF

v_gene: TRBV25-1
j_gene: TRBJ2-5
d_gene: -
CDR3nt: TGTGCCAGCAGTTCCCAGGGGCCAGAGACCCAGTACTTC
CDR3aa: CASSSQGPETQYF

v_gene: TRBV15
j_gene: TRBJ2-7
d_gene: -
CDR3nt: TGTGCCACCAGCAGAGAGAACAGCCCCTACGAGCAGTACTTC
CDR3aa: CATSRENSPYEQYF

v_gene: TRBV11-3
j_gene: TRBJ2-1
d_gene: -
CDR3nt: TGTGCCAGCAGCTCAAGGGGTTTCAATGAGCAGTTCTTC
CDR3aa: CASSSRGFNEQFF